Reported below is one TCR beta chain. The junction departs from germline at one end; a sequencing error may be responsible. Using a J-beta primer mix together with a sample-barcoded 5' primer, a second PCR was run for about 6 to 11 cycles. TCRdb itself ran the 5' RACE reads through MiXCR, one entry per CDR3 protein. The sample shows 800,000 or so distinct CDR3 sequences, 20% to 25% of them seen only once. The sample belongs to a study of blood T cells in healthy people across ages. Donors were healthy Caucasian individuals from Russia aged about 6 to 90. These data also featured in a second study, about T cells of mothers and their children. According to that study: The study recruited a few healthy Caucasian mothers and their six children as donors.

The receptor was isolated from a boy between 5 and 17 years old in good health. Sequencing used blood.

In DNA, the CDR3 is TGCAGCGCTGAAGATACGGGGTTGTCCGGGGAGCTGTTTTTT. Translation: CSAEDTGLSGELFF. The gene calls are TRBV29-1 and TRBJ2-2, with D maybe TRBD2 (5 bases). This CDR3 comprises 14 residues. CDR1 and CDR2 (germline): SQVTM, ANQGSEA.